The following is a T cell receptor beta chain sequence with its context. The data stem from a study of preoperative IRX-2 immunotherapy in early breast cancer. The table came from immunoSEQ multiplex PCR; TCRdb's copy has only in-frame clones and leaves some out. The sample comprises more than 20,000 clones, approximately 77% of which are singletons, and roughly 6.8% rests with the top ten. With 6 bases removed from V and 0 bases from J, the gap between germline ends came to 18 bases. The CDR3 has 17 residues. Looked up from germline, CDR1 is LNHDA and CDR2 is SQIVND (reference sequence). The treatment here: preoperative locoregional IRX-2 cytokine immunotherapy. Patients received preoperative, locoregional IRX-2 cytokine immunotherapy in a phase Ib study.

Specimen: lymph node tissue, collected after IRX-2 immunotherapy. This TCR was recovered from a human donor with breast cancer. The chain carries TRBV19 and TRBJ2-4; unclear D gene. CDR3 coding DNA: TGTGCCAGTAGCTCCCCTGAGGCCCAACTAGCCAAAAACATTCAGTACTTC. Encoded protein: CASSSPEAQLAKNIQYF.